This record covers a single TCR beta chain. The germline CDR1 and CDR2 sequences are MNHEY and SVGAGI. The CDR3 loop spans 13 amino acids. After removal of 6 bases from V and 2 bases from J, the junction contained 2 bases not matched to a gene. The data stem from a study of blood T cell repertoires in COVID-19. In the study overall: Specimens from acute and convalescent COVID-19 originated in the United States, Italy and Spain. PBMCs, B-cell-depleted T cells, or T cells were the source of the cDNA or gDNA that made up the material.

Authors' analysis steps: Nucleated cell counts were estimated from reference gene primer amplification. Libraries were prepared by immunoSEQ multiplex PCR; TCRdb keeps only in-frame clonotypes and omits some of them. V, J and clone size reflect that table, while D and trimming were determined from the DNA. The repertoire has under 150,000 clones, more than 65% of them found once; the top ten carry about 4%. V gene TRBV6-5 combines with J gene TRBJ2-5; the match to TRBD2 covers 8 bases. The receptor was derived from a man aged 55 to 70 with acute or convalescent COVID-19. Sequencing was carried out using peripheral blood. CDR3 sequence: CASRSGGQETQYF. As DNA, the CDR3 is TGTGCCAGCAGGTCGGGGGGGCAAGAGACCCAGTACTTC.